The subject of this entry is one T cell receptor (beta chain). The CDR3 totals 15 residues. V dropped 0 bases and J dropped 1 base, with 10 bases sitting between them. Looked up from germline, CDR1 is SGDLS and CDR2 is YYNGEE. The people who gave samples were healthy Caucasians from Russia, aged about 6 to 95. These data come from a study of blood T cells in healthy people across ages. Combining a sample-barcoded 5' primer with a J-beta primer mix, a second PCR ran for about 6 to 11 cycles. From the 5' RACE reads, TCRdb called clonotypes with MiXCR, one entry per CDR3 protein. This table holds 950,000 to 1,200,000 distinct CDR3 sequences, 35% to 45% found once.

This sequence was found in a man aged 18-30 years in good health. The J gene is TRBJ1-1, the V gene TRBV9, with D uncertain. The sequencing sample was made of blood. As DNA, the CDR3 is TGTGCCAGCAGCGTAGGGGTCGGCGGGAACACTGAAGCTTTCTTT. As protein: CASSVGVGGNTEAFF.